One and the same sample provided the 15 T cell receptor beta chains below, sequenced in a study of technical replicates of blood from a few donors. Using immunoSEQ multiplex PCR, the repertoire was profiled, and TCRdb retains in-frame clones only, with some absent. The data show tens of thousands of clones, approximately 92% seen once. Sequences were obtained from T cells isolated from PBMCs. These receptors all stem from a human donor in good health. Some clones in this sample may be carry-over from other donors' samples.

The chain employs TRBV19 and TRBJ2-5, with 8 bases lining up with TRBD1. The CDR3 sequence is 15 residues long. The trim removed 0 bases at V and 1 base at J, leaving 1 base unmatched. CDR1 LNHDA and CDR2 SQIVND come from the germline V gene (reference sequence). The DNA of the CDR3 is TGTGCCAGTAGTATAGACAGGGGGCCCCAAGAGACCCAGTACTTC. This codes for CASSIDRGPQETQYF.

The rearrangement joins TRBV4-2 to TRBJ2-1; D might be TRBD2 (6 bases). The CDR3 loop spans 16 amino acids. Trimming took off 2 bases at V and 8 bases at J, with 19 bases between the two ends. CDR1 is LGHNA and CDR2 is YNFKEQ in the germline V gene. CDR3 DNA sequence: TGTGCCAGCAGCCAAACCCTCGGACGGGAGCTCGATGAGCAGTTCTTC. The encoded protein is CASSQTLGRELDEQFF.

The rearrangement joins TRBV6-1 to TRBJ1-1; no definite D call. CDR1 and CDR2 (germline): MNHNS, SASEGT. The V end lost 4 bases, the J end lost 1 base, and 10 bases lay between the germline ends. The CDR3 consists of 14 residues. The CDR3 region has the DNA TGTGCCAGCAGTGGAGGCACGGAGAACACTGAAGCTTTCTTT. This encodes CASSGGTENTEAFF.

J is TRBJ2-2 and V is TRBV5-6; 8 bases are a match to TRBD1. The CDR3 is 16 amino acids. Trimming cost V 4 bases and J 5 bases; bases outside gene matches: 10. Germline CDR1 SGHDT, CDR2 YYEEEE. The CDR3 bases are TGTGCCAGCAGCCCGATCAGGGGGCGAAGGACCGGGGAGCTGTTTTTT. This codes for CASSPIRGRRTGELFF.

V usage is TRBV15 and J usage is TRBJ2-3, with a tentative D call TRBD2 (6 bases). The V gene's germline CDR1 is LNHNV and CDR2 YYDKDF (reference sequence). The CDR3 totals 15 residues. Trimming shortened V by 2 bases and J by 2 bases, and 11 bases separated the two germline ends. As DNA, the CDR3 is TGTGCCACCAGCAGATCCGGGACTCTCACAGATACGCAGTATTTT. This sequence encodes CATSRSGTLTDTQYF.

The chain links TRBV9 to TRBJ2-5, with 7 bases matching TRBD1. Trimming removed 3 bases from V and 5 bases from J; junction bases left unmatched: 7. CDR3 length equals 14 residues. Germline-derived CDR1 and CDR2 are SGDLS and YYNGEE. CDR3 in DNA: TGTGCCAGCAGCGCCGACAGGGCGTGGGAGACCCAGTACTTC. It encodes CASSADRAWETQYF.

V gene TRBV5-1 combines with J gene TRBJ2-7; 9 positions match TRBD1. The germline V gene has CDR1 SGHRS and CDR2 YFSETQ. Trimming removed 4 bases from V and 3 bases from J; junction bases left unmatched: 5. This CDR3 contains 14 residues. CDR3 DNA: TGCGCCAGCAGCGGTGGGACAGGGTACTACGAGCAGTACTTC. Encoded protein: CASSGGTGYYEQYF.

The genes are TRBV5-1 and TRBJ2-5, with 8 bases identical to TRBD1. Trimming at V came to 4 bases and at J to 5 bases, leaving 7 bases not matched to a gene. The CDR3 runs 14 residues. Germline-derived CDR1 and CDR2 are SGHRS and YFSETQ. This CDR3 is CASSRSGGRETQYF. The CDR3 nucleotides read TGCGCCAGCAGCCGATCAGGGGGCCGGGAGACCCAGTACTTC.

The V gene is TRBV5-1, the J gene TRBJ2-3; 10 bases are shared with TRBD2. Germline V gene sequence: CDR1 SGHRS, CDR2 YFSETQ. The CDR3 extends over 16 amino acids. The J segment lost 3 bases and the V segment lost 0 bases, leaving 4 bases of the junction unmatched. CDR3 residues: CASSLGPSGGTDTQYF. DNA for the CDR3: TGCGCCAGCAGCTTGGGGCCTAGCGGGGGAACAGATACGCAGTATTTT.

The genes are TRBV27 and TRBJ1-1; unclear D gene. Trimming removed 2 bases at V and 1 base at J, with 5 bases between. Germline V lookup: CDR1 MNHEY, CDR2 SMNVEV (reference sequence). The CDR3 consists of 13 residues. CDR3: CASSLEWNTEAFF. The CDR3 DNA follows: TGTGCCAGCAGTTTAGAGTGGAACACTGAAGCTTTCTTT.

The chain employs TRBV4-3 and TRBJ2-1, with 7 bases that match TRBD2. Trimming at V came to 2 bases and at J to 9 bases, leaving 4 bases not matched to a gene. This CDR3 is built from 13 residues. Germline V gene data show CDR1 as LGHNA and CDR2 as YSLEER. The DNA of the CDR3 is TGCGCCAGCAGCCAACTGGAGCGGGGTGAGCAGTTCTTC. This codes for CASSQLERGEQFF.

The chain combines TRBV10-3 with TRBJ1-1, with D unresolved. The CDR3 spans 15 residues. V was pared by 10 bases and J by 2 bases, with 20 bases between. Germline V gene lookup returns CDR1 ENHRY and CDR2 SYGVKD. CDR3 coding DNA: TGTGCCACGACACTAGCGGGAGTACCAAACACTGAAGCTTTCTTT. Translating it yields CATTLAGVPNTEAFF.

The chain links TRBV30 to TRBJ2-5, with a weak D call TRBD2 (7 bases). V was clipped by 3 bases and J by 5 bases, with 16 bases between them. Germline V gene data show CDR1 as GTSNPN and CDR2 as SVGIG (reference sequence). There are 14 residues in the CDR3. CDR3 coding DNA: TGTGCCTGGAGGAGAGGGGGGGGCTACGAGACCCAGTACTTC. Encoded protein: CAWRRGGGYETQYF.

V and J are TRBV7-9 and TRBJ2-1, with TRBD2 matching over 8 bases. V lost 3 bases and J lost 10; bases outside the gene matches: 5. Germline CDR1 SEHNR, CDR2 FQNEAQ (reference sequence). There are 13 residues in the CDR3. The CDR3 sequence: CASSFGTRSEQFF. CDR3 nucleotide sequence: TGTGCCAGCAGCTTCGGGACTAGGAGCGAGCAGTTCTTC.

This sequence joins TRBV4-1 and TRBJ1-5; 9 bases agree with TRBD1. V dropped 1 base and J dropped 4; count of bases not matched to a gene: 2. This CDR3 has 15 amino acids. Germline loops: CDR1 MGHRA, CDR2 YSYEKL. CDR3 in DNA: TGCGCCAGCAGCCAAGTAGACAGGGGGAATCAGCCCCAGCATTTT. Its translation: CASSQVDRGNQPQHF.